This T cell receptor beta chain was profiled in a study of cytomegalovirus exposure and HLA in healthy donors. The overall study: Most genotyped donors, over 70% of more than 300, had Caucasian-associated genetic ancestry. Study findings and constraints: In vitro work confirmed that three CMV-associated chains recognize CMV antigens. A later analysis found TCR association rates differed by HLA locus, highest for DRB1 and lowest for HLA-C.

Turning to this clone: What it binds is unknown.

Donors had nominal health at sampling but likely had unrecorded immune exposures. PCR employed 60 Vbeta and 13 Jbeta primers. TCRdb's copy holds only in-frame clones and misses some; the assay was immunoSEQ multiplex PCR. The table lists 200,000 to 250,000 clones, roughly four fifths of them singletons, with 2.7% in the top ten. V lost 2 bases to trimming and J lost 0 bases, with 18 bases between them. The CDR3 is 18 amino acids. Per germline, CDR1 LNHNV and CDR2 YYDKDF (reference sequence). The chain couples TRBV15 to TRBJ2-3, with D possibly being TRBD2 (6 bases). The clonotype originates from a woman aged 40 to 55 in good health and CMV-seronegative. Material: PBMCs. This chain's CDR3 is CATSRTSKGLASTDTQYF. In DNA, the CDR3 is TGTGCCACCAGCAGAACCAGTAAGGGGCTAGCGAGCACAGATACGCAGTATTTT.